Below, 18 T cell receptor beta chains from the same sample are listed, as sequenced in a study of metastatic and nonmetastatic thyroid tumors. Ahead of thyroid surgery, no patient had received treatment of any kind. TCRdb reprocessed the PCR reads via MiXCR. The sample yields tens of thousands of clones, around 12% seen once. Material: tumor tissue. The receptors shown here come from a female donor with papillary thyroid cancer or a benign thyroid nodule (not recorded which). Some clones in this sample may be carry-over from other donors' samples.

This clone was detected ten times or more. The chain couples TRBV5-1 to TRBJ2-2; D call uncertain. The CDR3 totals 17 residues. With 3 bases removed from V and 4 bases from J, the gap between germline ends came to 19 bases. CDR1 SGHRS and CDR2 YFSETQ come from the germline V gene. Here the CDR3 reads CASSSTRTASGTGELFF. CDR3 bases: TGCGCCAGCAGCTCGACCCGGACGGCCTCGGGCACCGGGGAGCTGTTTTTT.

The CDR3 nucleotides read TGTGCCAGCAGCCCTTTTGAGTGCACGGTCTACACCTTC. Amino acids: CASSPFECTVYTF. The chain links TRBV6-1 to TRBJ1-2, with unresolved D. Germline assignment: CDR1 MNHNS and CDR2 SASEGT. The CDR3 length is 13 residues. The V end was cut by 6 bases, the J end by 10 bases, with 18 bases between.

Remarks on this clone: Just one base apart from a much larger clone, this may be a read error. This chain joins TRBV28 and TRBJ2-3, with TRBD2 matching over 10 bases. Per the germline V gene, CDR1 is MDHEN and CDR2 is SYDVKM. The CDR3 runs to 14 residues. V shed 10 bases, J shed 4 bases, and the junction held 8 bases outside the gene matches. CDR3 DNA: TGTGCCATCAGGAGCGGGGGGGGCCCAGATACGCAGTATTTT. It translates to CAIRSGGGPDTQYF.

A few counts support this clone. A much larger clonotype is one base distant, so this may be a read error. Other DNA sequences of this sample code for an identical CDR3. This rearrangement joins TRBV29-1 to TRBJ2-5; possible D gene TRBD1, 6 bases. With 0 bases removed from V and 2 bases from J, the gap between germline ends came to 7 bases. The CDR3 totals 13 residues. Germline loops: CDR1 SQVTM, CDR2 ANQGSEA. CDR3 sequence (DNA): TGCAGCGTTGAAGACAGGGGTCAAGAGACCCAGTACTTC. It specifies CSVEDRGQETQYF.

Of note for this clone: This sequence may be a read error, since a much larger clone differs from it by one base. This chain connects TRBV9 to TRBJ1-1, with 10 bases that match TRBD1. Germline V lookup: CDR1 SGDLS, CDR2 YYNGEE. The CDR3 extends over 17 amino acids. Germline trimming cut 4 bases from V and 1 base from J; bases unmatched to any gene: 10. The CDR3 sequence is CASSQTGTGVKNTEAFF. For the CDR3, the DNA is TGTGCCAGCAGCCAAACCGGGACAGGGGTTAAGAACACTGAAGCTTTCTTT.

This clone was detected only a few times. This chain joins TRBV27 and TRBJ2-2; 9 bases map to TRBD2. The CDR3 runs to 15 residues. The germline V gene has CDR1 MNHEY and CDR2 SMNVEV (reference sequence). The J segment lost 1 base and the V segment lost 5 bases, leaving 2 bases of the junction unmatched. The CDR3 is CASSVAGENTGELFF. For the CDR3, the DNA is TGTGCCAGCAGTGTAGCGGGAGAGAACACCGGGGAGCTGTTTTTT.

This clone occurred many times. The J gene is TRBJ2-1, the V gene TRBV12-5, with TRBD2 matching 8 bases. The germline gives CDR1 LGHNT, CDR2 FRNRAP. The CDR3 runs 16 residues. V gave up 8 bases and J gave up 7 bases; unmatched junction bases: 16. CDR3 sequence: CASTNTPGGGTNEQFF. As DNA, the CDR3 is TGTGCTAGTACCAACACACCGGGAGGGGGAACAAATGAGCAGTTCTTC. The complete variable domain, with remaining parts taken from reference TRBV12-5 and TRBJ2-1, reads DARVTQTPRHKVTEMGQEVTMRCQPILGHNTVFWYRQTMMQGLELLAYFRNRAPLDDSGMPKDRFSAEMPDATLATLKIQPSEPRDSAVYFCASTNTPGGGTNEQFFGPGTRLTVL.

This clone was seen repeatedly, ten times or more. V gene TRBV19 combines with J gene TRBJ2-1; 7 bases map to TRBD2. The CDR3 extends over 18 amino acids. CDR1 and CDR2 from the germline V gene are LNHDA and SQIVND (reference sequence). V trimming: 0 bases; J trimming: 0 bases; junction bases outside the gene matches: 8. CDR3 amino acids: CASSIDQRGFSSYNEQFF. DNA of the CDR3: TGTGCCAGTAGTATAGACCAGCGGGGCTTTAGCTCCTACAATGAGCAGTTCTTC.

A few counts support this clone. Other nucleotide sequences in the sample specify the same CDR3. The chain combines TRBV19 with TRBJ1-2; TRBD1 might be the D (6 bases). Per the germline V gene, CDR1 is LNHDA and CDR2 is SQIVND (reference sequence). Trimming removed 6 bases at V and 8 bases at J, with 22 bases between. The CDR3 consists of 15 residues. The CDR3 region is CASSTQGPRGGGYTF. DNA of the CDR3: TGTGCCAGTAGCACACAGGGACCGAGGGGTGGGGGCTACACCTTC. Complete variable domain (other parts from reference TRBV19 and TRBJ1-2): DGGITQSPKYLFRKEGQNVTLSCEQNLNHDAMYWYRQDPGQGLRLIYYSQIVNDFQKGDIAEGYSVSREKKESFPLTVTSAQKNPTAFYLCASSTQGPRGGGYTFGSGTRLTVV.

Many counts were recorded for this clone. The chain has TRBV10-1 and TRBJ2-7; tentatively, D is TRBD2 (6 bases). Germline loops: CDR1 WNHNN, CDR2 SYGVQD (reference sequence). The V end lost 5 bases, the J end lost 6 bases, and 20 bases lay between the germline ends. This CDR3 is built from 15 residues. This CDR3 is CASSRGGKALGEQYF. CDR3 sequence (DNA): TGCGCCAGCAGTCGGGGCGGGAAAGCCCTCGGCGAGCAGTACTTC.

Remarks on this clone: A much larger clonotype is one base distant, so this may be a read error. The chain combines TRBV30 with TRBJ1-1, with a possible D match to TRBD1 (6 bases). Germline V gene data show CDR1 as GTSNPN and CDR2 as SVGIG (reference sequence). The CDR3 loop spans 13 amino acids. The V and J ends lost 0 bases and 6 bases respectively, with 11 bases between them. DNA for the CDR3: TGTGCCTGGAGTGTAGGGACATACTCTGAAGCTTTCTTT. Translated, it gives CAWSVGTYSEAFF.

This clone was seen only a few times. The rearrangement links TRBV5-4 to TRBJ1-5, with 7 bases lining up with TRBD1. With 0 bases clipped from V and 9 bases from J, the junction kept 3 bases outside the gene matches. The CDR3 totals 13 residues. Germline V lookup: CDR1 SGHNT, CDR2 YYREEE (reference sequence). The CDR3 coding sequence is TGTGCCAGCAGCTTGGAGAGGGGGCTGCCCCAGCATTTT. It encodes CASSLERGLPQHF.

This clone came up many times. The chain links TRBV7-9 to TRBJ2-7; D unresolved. The CDR3 is 11 residues long. Looked up from germline, CDR1 is SEHNR and CDR2 is FQNEAQ (reference sequence). The V gene lost 6 bases and the J gene lost 3 bases, with 6 bases spanning the gap. As DNA, the CDR3 is TGTGCCAGCAGTGGGGACTACGAGCAGTACTTC. This encodes CASSGDYEQYF.

Many counts were recorded for this clone. J is TRBJ1-5 and V is TRBV20-1; D is unresolved. The CDR3 extends over 14 amino acids. In germline, CDR1 is DFQATT, CDR2 SNEGSKA (reference sequence). V dropped 0 bases and J dropped 5 bases, with 11 bases sitting between them. This chain's CDR3 is CSARDSWADQPQHF. The CDR3 coding sequence is TGCAGTGCTAGAGATTCTTGGGCCGATCAGCCCCAGCATTTT.

This clone has just a few counts. The chain has TRBV6-5 and TRBJ2-7; D is unclear. The CDR3 covers 13 residues. Germline V gene sequence: CDR1 MNHEY, CDR2 SVGAGI. The ends were cut back, 0 bases at V and 0 bases at J, with 3 bases in the middle. The CDR3 here is CASSYSGSYEQYF. The CDR3 DNA is TGTGCCAGCAGTTACTCTGGCTCCTACGAGCAGTACTTC.

The table lists this clone with many counts. The chain joins TRBV7-9 to TRBJ1-1; no definite D call. The germline V gene encodes CDR1 SEHNR and CDR2 FQNEAQ (reference sequence). The ends were cut back, 1 base at V and 4 bases at J, with 10 bases in the middle. The CDR3 covers 14 residues. CDR3 residues: CASSLGGRSTEAFF. For the CDR3, the DNA is TGTGCCAGCAGCTTAGGGGGAAGGAGCACTGAAGCTTTCTTT.

The V and J genes are TRBV5-6 and TRBJ1-1; 8 nucleotides line up with TRBD1. CDR3 size: 13 residues. V was pared by 6 bases and J by 4 bases, with 5 bases of the junction left unmatched. Looked up from germline, CDR1 is SGHDT and CDR2 is YYEEEE. Here the CDR3 DNA reads TGTGCCAGCATCGGAACAGGGGGCACTGAAGCTTTCTTT. It specifies CASIGTGGTEAFF.

In this sample, this clone turned up many times. The V and J genes are TRBV20-1 and TRBJ1-4, with a possible D match to TRBD1 (6 bases). V lost 4 bases and J 8 bases, leaving 14 bases between the germline ends. This CDR3 has 13 residues. CDR1 is DFQATT, CDR2 SNEGSKA, per germline (reference sequence). Here the CDR3 DNA reads TGCAGTGCTAAACAGGGAGCGCGGGAAAAACTGTTTTTT. It encodes CSAKQGAREKLFF.